This is a list of T cell receptor beta chains from one sample in a study of blood T cell repertoires in COVID-19. Sequencing was performed with immunoSEQ multiplex PCR; in TCRdb, only in-frame clones are kept and a portion is missing. The profile shows about 240,000 clones, 82% of them singletons. Source material: peripheral blood. These receptors were collected from a woman in her sixties with active or convalescent COVID-19. Both conserved end residues are part of each CDR3. The D gene is left open where the match is weak. Where a row states a size, it is once, few, many or the class of an expanded clone; other rows omit it.

d_gene	v_gene	j_gene	abundance	CDR3nt	CDR3aa
TRBD1	TRBV9	TRBJ1-1	few	TGTGCCAGCAGCGCCACAGGGGAGGCCCACACTGAAGCTTTCTTT	CASSATGEAHTEAFF
TRBD2	TRBV4-2	TRBJ2-3	-	TGTGCCAGCAGCCGGGCGGGGACTAGCGGGGGGGCAGATACGCAGTATTTT	CASSRAGTSGGADTQYF
TRBD2	TRBV12-5	TRBJ2-3	-	TGTGCTAGTGGTTTGGTCCTTCGTGGACTAGCGGGGGGTCAAGATACGCAGTATTTT	CASGLVLRGLAGGQDTQYF
TRBD1	TRBV19	TRBJ1-4	-	TGTGCCAGTAGCCGACAGGGGGGGGAAAAACTGTTTTTT	CASSRQGGEKLFF
-	TRBV4-3	TRBJ1-2	-	TGCGCCAGCAGCCAAAATGCACCGGGACTACGGCGTAATAACTATGGCTACACCTTC	CASSQNAPGLRRNNYGYTF
TRBD1	TRBV10-3	TRBJ1-6	-	TGTGCCATCAGCCCAATGGGACAGGGGGATTCACCCCTCCACTTT	CAISPMGQGDSPLHF
TRBD2	TRBV19	TRBJ2-3	-	TGTGCCAGTAGTACCCGTACTAGCGGGGAAACAGATACGCAGTATTTT	CASSTRTSGETDTQYF
-	TRBV5-6	TRBJ2-7	few	TGTGCCAGCAGCGTGAACCCCGGGGGAACCTACGAGCAGTACTTC	CASSVNPGGTYEQYF
TRBD1	TRBV5-1	TRBJ1-3	-	TGCGCCAGCAGCTTGGACAGACAGGGGGCGACTGCTGGAAACACCATATATTTT	CASSLDRQGATAGNTIYF
TRBD1	TRBV30	TRBJ1-3	-	TGTGCCTGGGGGACAGGCTCTGGAAACACCATATATTTT	CAWGTGSGNTIYF
-	TRBV30	TRBJ2-2	once	TGTGCCTGGAGTTATCCGGGACACCAGAACACCGGGGAGCTGTTTTTT	CAWSYPGHQNTGELFF
TRBD1	TRBV7-2	TRBJ2-3	once	TGTGCCAGCAGCTTATCGGGACAGGGCAACACAGATACGCAGTATTTT	CASSLSGQGNTDTQYF
-	TRBV30	TRBJ1-2	once	TGTGCCTGGAGTGTACAGGGCGTAGGTGGCTACACCTTC	CAWSVQGVGGYTF
-	TRBV3-1/TRBV3-2	TRBJ2-7	-	TGTGCCAGCAGCCTTTCTGGGCTAGCGAGTTCCTACGAGCAGTACTTC	CASSLSGLASSYEQYF
-	TRBV14	TRBJ1-6	-	TGTGCCAGCAGCCCATCCGGGACTGCGGGAAATTCACCCCTCCACTTT	CASSPSGTAGNSPLHF
-	TRBV9	TRBJ2-7	-	TGTGCCAGCAGCTCTCGGCGGGACGGACTTGCTTACGAGCAGTACTTC	CASSSRRDGLAYEQYF
-	TRBV5-1	TRBJ2-5	-	TGCGCCAGCAGCTTGGGGCCAGGGGCGGAGACCCAGTACTTC	CASSLGPGAETQYF
TRBD2	TRBV9	TRBJ2-1	-	TGTGCCAGCAGCCTCCGTCCAGCGGGGGGGTCTATTGAGCAGTTCTTC	CASSLRPAGGSIEQFF
-	TRBV6-5	TRBJ2-7	few	TGTGCCAGCAGTTTGAAGAGGGCCTACGAGCAGTACTTC	CASSLKRAYEQYF
-	TRBV4-1	TRBJ2-7	-	TGCGCCAGCAGCCCTCTAGGTTTATCCTACGAGCAGTACTTC	CASSPLGLSYEQYF
TRBD1	TRBV7-3	TRBJ2-6	-	TGTGCCAGCAGGGAGACAGGGGATTACGGGGCCAACGTCCTGACTTTC	CASRETGDYGANVLTF
-	TRBV5-5	TRBJ2-5	once	-	CASSLVASGTLPRDF
TRBD2	TRBV5-4	TRBJ2-5	-	TGTGCCAGCAGCTTTAGACTAGCGGGGGGGATAGAGACCCAGTACTTC	CASSFRLAGGIETQYF
-	TRBV28	TRBJ2-1	-	TGTGCCAGCAGTCCCCCCGAGTCCTCCTACAATGAGCAGTTCTTC	CASSPPESSYNEQFF
TRBD1	TRBV6-5	TRBJ2-7	-	TGTGCCAGCAGTTACCGGGACAGGGGGCCGAACTACGAGCAGTACTTC	CASSYRDRGPNYEQYF
TRBD1	TRBV6-5	TRBJ1-2	once	TGTGCCAGCAGTAATGACAGGGCCTCAGGGGGGGGCTACACCTTC	CASSNDRASGGGYTF
TRBD1	TRBV6-5	TRBJ1-6	-	TGTGCCAGCAGGAGGACAGGGGGCGCCGGTTCACCCCTCCACTTT	CASRRTGGAGSPLHF
TRBD1	TRBV7-2	TRBJ1-6	-	TGTGCCAGCAGCTTTACAGGGGATGGGTCACCCCTCCACTTT	CASSFTGDGSPLHF
-	TRBV7-9	TRBJ1-6	-	TGTGCCAGCAGAGGTGACTGGGGGGTTAATTCACCCCTCCACTTT	CASRGDWGVNSPLHF
-	TRBV2	TRBJ2-7	-	TGTGCCAGCAGTGAGCAGTCCGAGCAGTACTTC	CASSEQSEQYF
-	TRBV6-5	TRBJ1-3	-	TGTGCCAGCAGCCACAGGCCCCCTTCTGGAAACACCATATATTTT	CASSHRPPSGNTIYF
-	TRBV6-5	TRBJ1-4	-	TGTGCCAGCAGTTACTCGACTCCAGGGGTAGGGGAAAAACTGTTTTTT	CASSYSTPGVGEKLFF
TRBD2	TRBV4-3	TRBJ2-3	-	TGCGCCAGTCGGGTGGGGCGGGGGAGCACAGATACGCAGTATTTT	CASRVGRGSTDTQYF
-	TRBV19	TRBJ1-1	-	TGTGCCAGTAGTATAGGAGAGACACCGAACACTGAAGCTTTCTTT	CASSIGETPNTEAFF
TRBD1	TRBV9	TRBJ1-3	-	TGTGCCAGCAGCAGGAGCCTAACAGGGGATTCTAGGTCCACCATATATTTT	CASSRSLTGDSRSTIYF
TRBD1	TRBV9	TRBJ1-6	-	TGTGCCAGCAGCCCCGAGACAGGGCTAGGTAATTCACCCCTCCACTTT	CASSPETGLGNSPLHF
TRBD2	TRBV27	TRBJ2-1	-	TGTGCCAGCAGTTTAACGGGGGGGCTATGGAATGAGCAGTTCTTC	CASSLTGGLWNEQFF
-	TRBV5-1	TRBJ1-1	many	TGCGCCAGCACCGGTCCTTCGAACACTGAAGCTTTCTTT	CASTGPSNTEAFF
-	TRBV7-9	TRBJ1-6	-	TGTGCCAGCAGCTTAGCGCGGGGGGCGCGCCATTCACCCCTCCACTTT	CASSLARGARHSPLHF
-	TRBV4-3	TRBJ1-1	-	TGCGCCAGCAGCAGATTAGGGGAAACTGAAGCTTTCTTT	CASSRLGETEAFF
-	TRBV7-8	TRBJ1-2	-	TGTGCCAGCAGCTTAATGTTTTCGGGCCAAGGGGACTATGGCTACACCTTC	CASSLMFSGQGDYGYTF
-	TRBV5-6	TRBJ1-5	-	TGTGCCAGCAGCCGGGGGATTGGCAATCAGCCCCAGCATTTT	CASSRGIGNQPQHF
TRBD1	TRBV6-2/TRBV6-3	TRBJ1-5	-	TGTGCCAGCAGTTACTCCCCTGACAGGGGGCTATCATATAGCAATCAGCCCCAGCATTTT	CASSYSPDRGLSYSNQPQHF
-	TRBV5-6	TRBJ1-5	-	TGTGCCAGCAGCTTGGAGGGAGGGGTTATTCAGCCCCAGCATTTT	CASSLEGGVIQPQHF
TRBD2	TRBV7-2	TRBJ2-7	once	TGTGCCAGCAGCTTAGCGAGGACTAGCCCCTACGAGCAGTACTTC	CASSLARTSPYEQYF